The source of this T cell receptor beta chain is a study of control samples from healthy donors and cancer patients. This table comes from immunoSEQ multiplex PCR, and its TCRdb copy is limited to in-frame clones, with some not included. The sample consists of 100,000 to 150,000 clones, roughly 90% of them appearing once. Looked up from germline, CDR1 is MNHEY and CDR2 is SMNVEV (reference sequence). The CDR3 consists of 14 residues. V was cut by 3 bases and J by 1 base, with 9 bases left in between. The V gene is TRBV27, the J gene TRBJ1-1; tentative D call: TRBD1 (5 bases). The sequenced material came from blood. The TCR comes from a man aged 50-60 years in good health. The CDR3 nucleotides are TGTGCCAGCAGTTTCGGGACGGGGAACACTGAAGCTTTCTTT. This encodes CASSFGTGNTEAFF.